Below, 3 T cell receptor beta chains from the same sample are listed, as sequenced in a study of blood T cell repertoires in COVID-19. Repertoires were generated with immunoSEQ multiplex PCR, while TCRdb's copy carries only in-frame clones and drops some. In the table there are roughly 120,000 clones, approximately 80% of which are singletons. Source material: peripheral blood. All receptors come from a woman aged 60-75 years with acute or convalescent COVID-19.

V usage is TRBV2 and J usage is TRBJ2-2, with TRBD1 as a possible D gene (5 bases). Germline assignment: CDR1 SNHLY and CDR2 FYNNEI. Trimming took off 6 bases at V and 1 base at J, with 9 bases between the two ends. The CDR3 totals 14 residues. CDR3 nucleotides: TGTGCCAGCAGCTCAAGGGGGAACACCGGGGAGCTGTTTTTT. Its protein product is CASSSRGNTGELFF.

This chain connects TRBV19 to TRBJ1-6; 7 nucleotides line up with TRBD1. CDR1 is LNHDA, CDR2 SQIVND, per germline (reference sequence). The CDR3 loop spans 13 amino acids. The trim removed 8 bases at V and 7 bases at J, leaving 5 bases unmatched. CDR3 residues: CASRDRANSPLHF. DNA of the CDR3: TGTGCCAGTCGAGACAGGGCGAATTCACCCCTCCACTTT. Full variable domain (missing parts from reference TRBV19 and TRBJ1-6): DGGITQSPKYLFRKEGQNVTLSCEQNLNHDAMYWYRQDPGQGLRLIYYSQIVNDFQKGDIAEGYSVSREKKESFPLTVTSAQKNPTAFYLCASRDRANSPLHFGNGTRLTVT.

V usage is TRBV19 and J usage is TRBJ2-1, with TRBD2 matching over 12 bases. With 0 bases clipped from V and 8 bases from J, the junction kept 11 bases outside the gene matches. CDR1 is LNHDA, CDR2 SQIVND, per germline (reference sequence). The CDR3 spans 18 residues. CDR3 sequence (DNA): TGTGCCAGTAGTATAGAGAATACACTAGCGGGGGGTCGGTATGAGCAGTTCTTC. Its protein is CASSIENTLAGGRYEQFF.